This T cell receptor beta chain originates from a study of blood T cell repertoires in COVID-19. Study-wide background: Collection of acute and convalescent COVID-19 samples took place in the United States, Italy and Spain.

This clone appeared a few times. This may come from a read error, since a much larger clone is one base off. CDR3 length: 15 residues. The germline V gene has CDR1 LNHDA and CDR2 SQIVND (reference sequence). Germline trimming cut 5 bases from V and 0 bases from J; bases unmatched to any gene: 0. In the original workflow: Researchers report that nucleated cell counts were estimated from reference gene primer amplification. Some clones are missing from TCRdb's copy, which holds only in-frame ones; the method was immunoSEQ multiplex PCR. V, J and clone size are those of that table, while D and trimming were read from the DNA. The sample has hundreds of thousands of clones, roughly 90% seen once.

This receptor was obtained from a man aged 40-49 years with acute or convalescent COVID-19. The chain uses TRBV19 and TRBJ2-1; 11 positions match TRBD2. The sequencing sample was made of peripheral blood. The CDR3 protein is CASSGLAGSYNEQFF. In DNA form, the CDR3 reads TGTGCCAGTAGTGGACTAGCGGGCTCCTACAATGAGCAGTTCTTC.